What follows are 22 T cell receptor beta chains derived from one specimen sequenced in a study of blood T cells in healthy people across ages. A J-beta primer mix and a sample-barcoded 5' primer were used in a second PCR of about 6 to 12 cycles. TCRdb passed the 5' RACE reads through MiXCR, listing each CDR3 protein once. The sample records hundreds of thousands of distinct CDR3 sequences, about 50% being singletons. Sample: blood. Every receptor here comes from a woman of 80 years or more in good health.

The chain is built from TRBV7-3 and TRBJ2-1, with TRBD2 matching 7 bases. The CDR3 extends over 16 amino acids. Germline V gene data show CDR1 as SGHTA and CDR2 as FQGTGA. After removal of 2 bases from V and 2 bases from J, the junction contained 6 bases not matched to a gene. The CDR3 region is CASSLGGGRAYNEQFF. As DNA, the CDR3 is TGTGCCAGCAGCTTAGGGGGGGGTCGAGCCTACAATGAGCAGTTCTTC.

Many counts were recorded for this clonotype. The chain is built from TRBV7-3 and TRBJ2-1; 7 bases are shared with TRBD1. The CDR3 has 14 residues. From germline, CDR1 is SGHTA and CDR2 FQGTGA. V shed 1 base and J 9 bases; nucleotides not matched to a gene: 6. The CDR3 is CASSLRQGAAEQFF. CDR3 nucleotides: TGTGCCAGCAGCTTAAGACAGGGAGCGGCTGAGCAGTTCTTC. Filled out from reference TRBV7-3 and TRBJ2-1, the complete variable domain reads GAGVSQTPSNKVTEKGKYVELRCDPISGHTALYWYRQSLGQGPEFLIYFQGTGAADDSGLPNDRFFAVRPEGSVSTLKIQRTERGDSAVYLCASSLRQGAAEQFFGPGTRLTVL.

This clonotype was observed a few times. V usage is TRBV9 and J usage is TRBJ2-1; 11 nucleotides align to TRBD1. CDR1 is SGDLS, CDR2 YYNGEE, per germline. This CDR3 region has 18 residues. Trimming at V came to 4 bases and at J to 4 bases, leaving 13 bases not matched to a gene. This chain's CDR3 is CASSPRTGGFGRYNEQFF. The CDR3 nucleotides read TGTGCCAGCAGCCCACGGACAGGGGGCTTTGGGCGGTACAATGAGCAGTTCTTC.

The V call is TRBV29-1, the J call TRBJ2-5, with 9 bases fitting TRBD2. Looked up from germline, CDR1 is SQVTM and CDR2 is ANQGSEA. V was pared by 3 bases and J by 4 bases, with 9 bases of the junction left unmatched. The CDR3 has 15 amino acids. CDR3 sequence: CSVDGGGGFGETQYF. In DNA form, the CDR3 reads TGCAGCGTTGATGGCGGGGGGGGCTTTGGAGAGACCCAGTACTTC.

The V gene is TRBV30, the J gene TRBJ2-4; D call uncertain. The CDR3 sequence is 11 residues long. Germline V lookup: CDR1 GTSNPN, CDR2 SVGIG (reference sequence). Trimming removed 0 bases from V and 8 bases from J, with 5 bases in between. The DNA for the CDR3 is TGTGCCTGGAGTGTAGTGGACATTCAGTACTTC. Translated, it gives CAWSVVDIQYF.

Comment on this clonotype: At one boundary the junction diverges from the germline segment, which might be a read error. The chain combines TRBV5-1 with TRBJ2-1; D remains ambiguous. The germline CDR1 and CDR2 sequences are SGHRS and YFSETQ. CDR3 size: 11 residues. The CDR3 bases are TGCGCCAGCAGCTTGTTAAATGAGCGGTTCTTC. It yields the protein CASSLLNERFF.

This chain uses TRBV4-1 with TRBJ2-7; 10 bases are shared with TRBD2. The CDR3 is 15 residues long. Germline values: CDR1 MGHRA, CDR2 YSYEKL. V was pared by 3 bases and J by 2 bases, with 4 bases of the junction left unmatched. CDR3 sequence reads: CASSHLAGVPYEQYF. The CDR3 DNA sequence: TGCGCCAGCAGCCACCTAGCGGGAGTTCCCTACGAGCAGTACTTC.

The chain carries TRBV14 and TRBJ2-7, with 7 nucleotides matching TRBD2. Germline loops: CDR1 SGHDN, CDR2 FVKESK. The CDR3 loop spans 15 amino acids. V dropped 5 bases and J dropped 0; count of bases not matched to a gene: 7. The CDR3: CASSELADNSYEQYF. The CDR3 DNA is TGTGCCAGCAGCGAGCTAGCGGACAACTCCTACGAGCAGTACTTC.

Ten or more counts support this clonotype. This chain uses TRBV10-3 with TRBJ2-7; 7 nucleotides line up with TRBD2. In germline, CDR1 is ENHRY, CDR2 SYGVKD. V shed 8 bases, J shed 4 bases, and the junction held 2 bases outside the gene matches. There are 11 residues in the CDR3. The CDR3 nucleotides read TGTGCCATCGGACTAGTTTACGAGCAGTACTTC. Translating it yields CAIGLVYEQYF.

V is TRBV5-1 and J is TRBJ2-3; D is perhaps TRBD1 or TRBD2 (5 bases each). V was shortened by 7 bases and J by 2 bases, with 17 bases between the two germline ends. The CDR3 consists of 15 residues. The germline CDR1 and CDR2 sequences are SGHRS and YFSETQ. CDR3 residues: CASHVGTGYTDTQYF. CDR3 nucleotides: TGCGCCAGCCACGTGGGGACCGGCTACACAGATACGCAGTATTTT.

CDR3 protein: CAWSVSSRNEQFF. CDR3 in DNA: TGTGCCTGGAGTGTATCTTCTAGGAATGAGCAGTTCTTC. The chain combines TRBV30 with TRBJ2-1; D is unclear. The CDR3 has 13 residues. V dropped 0 bases and J dropped 7 bases, with 10 bases sitting between them. The germline V gene encodes CDR1 GTSNPN and CDR2 SVGIG (reference sequence).

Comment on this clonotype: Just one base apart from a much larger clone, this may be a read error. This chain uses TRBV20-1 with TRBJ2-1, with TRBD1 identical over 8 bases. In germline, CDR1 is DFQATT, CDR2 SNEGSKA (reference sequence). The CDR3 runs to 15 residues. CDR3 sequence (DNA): TGCAGTGCGCCAGTCGGGACAGGATTTTTCGGTGAGCGGTTCTTC. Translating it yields CSAPVGTGFFGERFF.

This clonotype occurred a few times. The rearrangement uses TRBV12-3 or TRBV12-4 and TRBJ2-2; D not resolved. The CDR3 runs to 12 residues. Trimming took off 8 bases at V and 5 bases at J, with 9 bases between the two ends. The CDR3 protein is CASGLGTGELFF. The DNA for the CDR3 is TGTGCCAGCGGTCTTGGGACCGGGGAGCTGTTTTTT.

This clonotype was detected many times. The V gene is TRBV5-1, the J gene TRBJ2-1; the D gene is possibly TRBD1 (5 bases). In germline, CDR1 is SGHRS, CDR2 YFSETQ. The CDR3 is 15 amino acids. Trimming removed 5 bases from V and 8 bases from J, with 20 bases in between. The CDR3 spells CASSFGHMVLYEQFF. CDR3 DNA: TGCGCCAGCAGTTTTGGACACATGGTTCTGTATGAGCAGTTCTTC.

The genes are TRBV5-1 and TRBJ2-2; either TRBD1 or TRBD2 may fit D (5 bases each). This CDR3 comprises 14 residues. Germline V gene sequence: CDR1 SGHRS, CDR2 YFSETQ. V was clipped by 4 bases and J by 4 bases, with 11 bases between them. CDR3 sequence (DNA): TGCGCCAGCAGCGGGGGAGAGGGCACCGGGGAGCTGTTTTTT. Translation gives CASSGGEGTGELFF.

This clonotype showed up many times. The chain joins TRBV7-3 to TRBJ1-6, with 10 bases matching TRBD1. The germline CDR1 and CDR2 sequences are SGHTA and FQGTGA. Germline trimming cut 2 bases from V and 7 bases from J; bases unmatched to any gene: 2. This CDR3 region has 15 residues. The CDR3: CASSLLGQGNSPLHF. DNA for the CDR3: TGTGCCAGCAGCTTATTGGGACAGGGGAATTCACCCCTCCACTTT.

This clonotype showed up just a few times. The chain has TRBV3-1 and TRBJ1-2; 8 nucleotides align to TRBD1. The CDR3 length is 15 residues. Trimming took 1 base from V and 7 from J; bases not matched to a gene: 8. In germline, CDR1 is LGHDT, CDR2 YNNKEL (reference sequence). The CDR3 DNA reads TGTGCCAGCAGCCAAGTAGGTACCAGGGGGCCTGGCTACACCTTC. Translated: CASSQVGTRGPGYTF.

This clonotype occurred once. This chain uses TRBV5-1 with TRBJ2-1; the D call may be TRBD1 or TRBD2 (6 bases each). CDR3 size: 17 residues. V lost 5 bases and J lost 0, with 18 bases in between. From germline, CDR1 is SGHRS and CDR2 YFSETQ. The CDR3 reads CASRLGGGDPSYNEQFF. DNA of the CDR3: TGCGCCAGCAGACTGGGGGGCGGGGACCCCTCCTACAATGAGCAGTTCTTC.

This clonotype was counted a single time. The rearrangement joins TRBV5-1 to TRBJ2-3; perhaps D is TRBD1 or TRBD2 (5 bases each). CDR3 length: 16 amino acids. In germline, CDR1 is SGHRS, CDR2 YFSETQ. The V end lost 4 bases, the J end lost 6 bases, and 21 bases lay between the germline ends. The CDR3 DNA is TGCGCCAGCAGCACCGGGACCGGCTACGCGAGGGATACGCAGTATTTT. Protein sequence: CASSTGTGYARDTQYF.

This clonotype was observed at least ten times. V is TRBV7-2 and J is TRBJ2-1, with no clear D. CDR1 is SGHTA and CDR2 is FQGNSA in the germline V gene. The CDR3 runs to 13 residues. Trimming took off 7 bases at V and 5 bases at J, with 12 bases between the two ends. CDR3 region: CASTKDRNNEQFF. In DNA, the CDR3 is TGTGCCAGCACCAAGGACCGTAACAATGAGCAGTTCTTC. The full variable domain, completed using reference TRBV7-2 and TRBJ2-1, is GAGVSQSPSNKVTEKGKDVELRCDPISGHTALYWYRQSLGQGLEFLIYFQGNSAPDKSGLPSDRFSAERTGGSVSTLTIQRTQQEDSAVYLCASTKDRNNEQFFGPGTRLTVL.

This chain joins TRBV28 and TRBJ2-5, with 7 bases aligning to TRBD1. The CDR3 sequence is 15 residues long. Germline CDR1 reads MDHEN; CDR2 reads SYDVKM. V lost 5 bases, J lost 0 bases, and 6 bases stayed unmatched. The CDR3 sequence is CASSLRDSNQETQYF. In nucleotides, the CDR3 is TGTGCCAGCAGTCTCCGGGACAGCAACCAAGAGACCCAGTACTTC.

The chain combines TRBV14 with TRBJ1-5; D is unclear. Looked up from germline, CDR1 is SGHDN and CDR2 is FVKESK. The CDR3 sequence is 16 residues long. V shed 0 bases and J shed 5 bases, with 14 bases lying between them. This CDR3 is CASSQEWDRMDQPQHF. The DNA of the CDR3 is TGTGCCAGCAGCCAAGAGTGGGATCGGATGGATCAGCCCCAGCATTTT.